The 9 T cell receptor beta chains presented below share a single source sample, sequenced in a study of OX40 agonist ivuxolimab in advanced cancers. Some clones are missing from TCRdb's copy, which holds only in-frame ones; the method was immunoSEQ multiplex PCR. The sample lists 55,000 to 70,000 clones, roughly 84% occurring once. The specimen comprised CD4+ or CD8+ T cells sorted from blood, sampled in a trial of the OX40 agonist ivuxolimab. These receptor sequences come from an adult with an advanced solid tumor such as melanoma, head and neck, liver or kidney cancer.

The chain carries TRBV10-3 and TRBJ2-5, with 7 bases aligning to TRBD2. CDR3 length equals 13 residues. Germline CDR1 and CDR2: ENHRY and SYGVKD. Unmatched junction bases numbered 9, after V lost 8 bases and J lost 6 bases. DNA for the CDR3: TGTGCCATCGGGAGGGGCGGGGAGCAGACCCAGTACTTC. The encoded protein is CAIGRGGEQTQYF.

This clone has only one observation. V gene TRBV7-2 combines with J gene TRBJ2-3, with TRBD1 matching 9 bases. Germline V gene data show CDR1 as SGHTA and CDR2 as FQGNSA. J was trimmed by 1 base and V by 3 bases; bases with no gene match: 2. This CDR3 is built from 15 residues. The CDR3 bases are TGTGCCAGCAGCTTTAGGACAGGGGGCACAGATACGCAGTATTTT. Protein sequence: CASSFRTGGTDTQYF.

The chain carries TRBV5-4 and TRBJ2-1, with TRBD2 matching 8 bases. The CDR3 is 17 amino acids. After removal of 3 bases from V and 4 bases from J, the junction contained 12 bases not matched to a gene. CDR1 and CDR2 from the germline V gene are SGHNT and YYREEE (reference sequence). CDR3 protein: CASSSRYGTRNYNEQFF. The CDR3 DNA follows: TGTGCCAGCAGCTCCCGTTATGGGACTAGAAATTACAATGAGCAGTTCTTC.

There are a few counts of this clone. The chain links TRBV28 to TRBJ2-5; a weak D match, TRBD2 (6 bases). This CDR3 is built from 14 residues. V gave up 5 bases and J gave up 7 bases, with 17 bases separating them. The germline V gene has CDR1 MDHEN and CDR2 SYDVKM. The CDR3: CASSPGGATGTQYF. The CDR3 DNA sequence: TGTGCCAGCAGTCCCGGGGGAGCGACGGGGACCCAGTACTTC.

CDR3 sequence reads: CASRLLAGGGNEQFF. The CDR3 DNA reads as TGTGCCAGCAGACTTCTAGCGGGGGGCGGGAATGAGCAGTTCTTC. V and J are TRBV7-9 and TRBJ2-1; 11 positions agree with TRBD2. Germline CDR1 reads SEHNR; CDR2 reads FQNEAQ (reference sequence). V trimming: 6 bases; J trimming: 7 bases; junction bases outside the gene matches: 8. CDR3 length equals 15 residues. Filled out from reference TRBV7-9 and TRBJ2-1, the complete variable domain reads DTGVSQNPRHKITKRGQNVTFRCDPISEHNRLYWYRQTLGQGPEFLTYFQNEAQLEKSRLLSDRFSAERPKGSFSTLEIQRTEQGDSAMYLCASRLLAGGGNEQFFGPGTRLTVL.

This chain links TRBV6-1 with TRBJ1-2; D gene ambiguous. The CDR3 sequence is 14 residues long. Germline lookup yields CDR1 MNHNS and CDR2 SASEGT. V was cut by 5 bases and J by 4 bases, with 14 bases left in between. The CDR3 here is CASSRSGTGYGYTF. The CDR3 DNA is TGTGCCAGCAGTCGGTCAGGAACGGGCTATGGCTACACCTTC.

The chain uses TRBV5-1 and TRBJ2-5; no definite D call. Germline-derived CDR1 and CDR2 are SGHRS and YFSETQ. The CDR3 totals 14 residues. V dropped 2 bases and J dropped 4 bases, with 12 bases sitting between them. The CDR3 sequence: CASSLNTMGETQYF. DNA of the CDR3: TGCGCCAGCAGCTTAAATACAATGGGAGAGACCCAGTACTTC. Full variable domain (missing parts from reference TRBV5-1 and TRBJ2-5): KAGVTQTPRYLIKTRGQQVTLSCSPISGHRSVSWYQQTPGQGLQFLFEYFSETQRNKGNFPGRFSGRQFSNSRSEMNVSTLELGDSALYLCASSLNTMGETQYFGPGTRLLVL.

V is TRBV6-6 and J is TRBJ2-1, with a tentative D call TRBD1 (5 bases). This CDR3 contains 14 residues. Germline CDR1 and CDR2: MNHNY and SVGAGI (reference sequence). Trimming cost V 6 bases and J 3 bases, with 12 bases left between them. This CDR3 is CASSREGNYNEQFF. CDR3 DNA: TGTGCCAGCAGCAGGGAAGGGAACTACAATGAGCAGTTCTTC.

The V gene is TRBV6-5, the J gene TRBJ1-3; no clear D gene. The CDR3 has 12 amino acids. Trimming stripped 8 bases from V and 4 bases from J, with 9 bases between. Germline loops: CDR1 MNHEY, CDR2 SVGAGI. CDR3 DNA: TGTGCCAGCTGGCAAAGAGGAAACACCATATATTTT. Translation gives CASWQRGNTIYF.